A single sample is the source of the 10 T cell receptor beta chains below, sequenced in a study of T cells after yellow fever vaccination. TCRdb ran MiXCR on the 5' RACE reads and lists one entry per CDR3 protein. The table includes some 300,000 distinct CDR3 sequences, less than 9.5% detected once. The sequenced sample was CD4+ T cells sorted from PBMCs, obtained 5 days after the yellow fever booster vaccination. These receptors came from a man younger than 35 who received the YFV17D yellow fever vaccine.

This clonotype was seen more than once but under ten times. J is TRBJ2-1 and V is TRBV7-9; D unresolved. Germline V lookup: CDR1 SEHNR, CDR2 FQNEAQ (reference sequence). This CDR3 comprises 13 residues. V was trimmed by 2 bases and J by 10 bases, leaving 12 bases between them. This CDR3 is CASSLNTFLEQFF. CDR3 DNA: TGTGCCAGCAGCTTAAACACCTTTTTGGAGCAGTTCTTC.

This clonotype was counted between two and nine times. CDR3 DNA sequence: TGTGCCAGCAGCTTCAGACAGGGGAATGGCTACACCTTC. This codes for CASSFRQGNGYTF. This rearrangement joins TRBV7-2 to TRBJ1-2, with 8 bases fitting TRBD1. Germline V gene lookup returns CDR1 SGHTA and CDR2 FQGNSA. CDR3 length equals 13 residues. Germline trimming cut 3 bases from V and 6 bases from J; bases unmatched to any gene: 3.

The rearrangement links TRBV10-3 to TRBJ2-3, with TRBD2 matching over 10 bases. Germline V CDR1 and CDR2: ENHRY, SYGVKD. The CDR3 runs to 15 residues. Trimming took 7 bases from V and 5 from J; bases not matched to a gene: 9. Written as DNA, the CDR3 is TGTGCCATCAAGGGCAGCGGGGGGGCGATAGATACGCAGTATTTT. Its translation is CAIKGSGGAIDTQYF.

The rearrangement joins TRBV5-4 to TRBJ2-3; D remains ambiguous. The CDR3 is 16 residues long. Germline CDR1 and CDR2: SGHNT and YYREEE (reference sequence). V dropped 4 bases and J dropped 2 bases, with 17 bases sitting between them. CDR3 in DNA: TGTGCCAGCAGCCCTGGGTCTCAATCCCCCACAGATACGCAGTATTTT. Translation: CASSPGSQSPTDTQYF.

This clonotype was picked up many times. The J gene is TRBJ2-2, the V gene TRBV10-3; D may be TRBD2 (6 bases). Between the trimmed V and J ends, which lost 7 bases and 1 base, there was a span of 10 bases. This CDR3 spans 14 amino acids. Germline CDR1 is ENHRY and CDR2 is SYGVKD. The CDR3 loop reads CAIKYGRNTGELFF. The CDR3 DNA reads TGTGCCATCAAGTACGGGAGGAACACCGGGGAGCTGTTTTTT.

This rearrangement joins TRBV3-1 to TRBJ2-2; 8 nucleotides line up with TRBD2. Per germline, CDR1 LGHDT and CDR2 YNNKEL (reference sequence). Trimming cost V 2 bases and J 7 bases; bases outside gene matches: 9. This CDR3 has 16 amino acids. Here the CDR3 DNA reads TGTGCCAGCAGCCAATTCGGCGGGGGGCGAGGCGGGGAGCTGTTTTTT. It yields the protein CASSQFGGGRGGELFF.

The chain has TRBV20-1 and TRBJ1-4; TRBD1 might be the D (5 bases). Germline lookup yields CDR1 DFQATT and CDR2 SNEGSKA (reference sequence). The CDR3 length is 14 residues. V gave up 4 bases and J gave up 1 base, with 10 bases separating them. CDR3 DNA: TGCAGTGCTATTTATGGGGGAACTAATGAAAAACTGTTTTTT. Amino acids: CSAIYGGTNEKLFF.

A few counts support this clonotype. The chain is built from TRBV5-1 and TRBJ2-3; D uncertain. Deletions cut 1 base from V and 5 bases from J, with 11 bases between. The CDR3 consists of 14 residues. The germline V gene encodes CDR1 SGHRS and CDR2 YFSETQ. The CDR3 sequence: CASSLNWKGDTQYF. The CDR3 region has the DNA TGCGCCAGCAGCTTGAACTGGAAGGGAGATACGCAGTATTTT.

At least ten counts were recorded for this clonotype. The V gene is TRBV4-2, the J gene TRBJ1-2; 7 positions agree with TRBD1. Per germline, CDR1 LGHNA and CDR2 YNFKEQ. The CDR3 is 13 residues long. Trimming removed 1 base from V and 7 bases from J; junction bases left unmatched: 3. CDR3 loop: CASSQGTGAGYTF. The DNA of the CDR3 is TGTGCCAGCAGCCAAGGAACAGGGGCTGGCTACACCTTC.

In this sample, this clonotype turned up a few times. V is TRBV9 and J is TRBJ2-2; D is unresolved. In germline, CDR1 is SGDLS, CDR2 YYNGEE. This CDR3 region has 13 residues. V was trimmed by 6 bases and J by 3 bases, leaving 9 bases between them. The CDR3 DNA is TGTGCCAGCACCAAGGCGGACACCGGGGAGCTGTTTTTT. Its translation is CASTKADTGELFF.